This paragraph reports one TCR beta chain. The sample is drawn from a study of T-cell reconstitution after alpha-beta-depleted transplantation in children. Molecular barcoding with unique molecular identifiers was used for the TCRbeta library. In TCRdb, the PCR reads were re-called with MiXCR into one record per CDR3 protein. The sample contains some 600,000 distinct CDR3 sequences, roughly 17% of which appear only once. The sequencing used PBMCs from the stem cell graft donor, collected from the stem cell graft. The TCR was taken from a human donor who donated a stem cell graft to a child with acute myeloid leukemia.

The CDR3 coding sequence is TGCGCCAGCAGCCTACTAGCGGGGTACGAGCAGTACGTC. Residues: CASSLLAGYEQYV. The gene calls are TRBV4-1 and TRBJ2-7, with 10 bases aligning to TRBD2. This CDR3 has 13 residues. Germline V lookup: CDR1 MGHRA, CDR2 YSYEKL. V shed 4 bases and J 4 bases; nucleotides not matched to a gene: 1.